This T cell receptor beta chain came from a study of blood T cell repertoires in COVID-19. Study as a whole: Acute-phase and convalescent COVID-19 samples originated in the United States, Italy and Spain.

Recruited during active infection, patients (from Seattle) were subsequently followed longitudinally. Some clones are missing from TCRdb's copy, which holds only in-frame ones; the method was immunoSEQ multiplex PCR. The data contain approximately 500,000 clones, 89% of them seen just once; the ten biggest clones take up 0.7% to 1%. Trimming removed 6 bases from V and 7 bases from J, with 13 bases in between. This CDR3 contains 13 residues. CDR1 and CDR2 from the germline V gene are SGHVS and FNYEAQ. The sequence was obtained from a man between 18 and 29 years old with COVID-19, enrolled during active disease. V usage is TRBV7-6 and J usage is TRBJ2-1; D unclear. The sample was peripheral blood. CDR3: CASSSFSKNEQFF. CDR3 nucleotide sequence: TGTGCCAGCAGTTCCTTTAGTAAGAATGAGCAGTTCTTC. The entire variable domain, with the rest obtained from reference TRBV7-6 and TRBJ2-1, is as follows: GAGVSQSPRYKVTKRGQDVALRCDPISGHVSLYWYRQALGQGPEFLTYFNYEAQQDKSGLPNDRFSAERPEGSISTLTIQRTEQRDSAMYRCASSSFSKNEQFFGPGTRLTVL.